This TCR beta chain came from a study of control samples from healthy donors and cancer patients. Measured with immunoSEQ multiplex PCR; TCRdb has only the in-frame clones, and not every one. The sample yields about 120,000 clones, approximately 90% seen once. This CDR3 region has 13 residues. V was cut by 5 bases and J by 4 bases, with 10 bases left in between. Germline lookup yields CDR1 SGHTA and CDR2 FQGNSA. This clonotype was sampled from a middle-aged man in good health. The genes are TRBV7-2 and TRBJ2-3; D is ambiguous. Input material: blood. In DNA form, the CDR3 reads TGTGCCAGCAGCCACTCTGGGGCAGATACGCAGTATTTT. It codes for CASSHSGADTQYF.